Listed here are 31 T cell receptor beta chains from one sample, sequenced in a study of beta chain features in type 1 diabetes. The investigators reverse transcribed all of the isolated RNA, so they sequenced expressed TCRB transcripts. This table comes from immunoSEQ multiplex PCR, and its TCRdb copy is limited to in-frame clones, with some not included. This sample yields under 400,000 clones, of which 20% are seen a single time; about 0.045% belongs to the top ten. What was sequenced was naive CD4+ T cells from blood. All receptors come from a woman younger than 35 in good health.

Written as DNA, the CDR3 is TGTGCCAGCAGCCCCCGGCTAGCGGTAACCCTGAGGCAGTTCTTC. Its translation is CASSPRLAVTLRQFF. The V and J genes are TRBV5-5 and TRBJ2-1, with 7 bases fitting TRBD2. The CDR3 length is 15 residues. J was trimmed by 12 bases and V by 4 bases; bases with no gene match: 16. The germline V gene has CDR1 SGHKS and CDR2 YYEKEE (reference sequence). Drawing the rest from reference TRBV5-5 and TRBJ2-1, the complete variable domain is DAGVTQSPTHLIKTRGQQVTLRCSPISGHKSVSWYQQVLGQGPQFIFQYYEKEERGRGNFPDRFSARQFPNYSSELNVNALLLGDSALYLCASSPRLAVTLRQFFGPGTRLTVL.

V and J are TRBV5-1 and TRBJ1-1; D remains unclear. V was trimmed by 2 bases and J by 3 bases, leaving 14 bases between them. Germline V gene sequence: CDR1 SGHRS, CDR2 YFSETQ. This CDR3 has 15 amino acids. The CDR3 spells CASSFFGLGDTEAFF. In DNA form, the CDR3 reads TGCGCCAGCAGCTTTTTTGGACTCGGGGACACTGAAGCTTTCTTT.

This clone occurred a few times. The chain carries TRBV29-1 and TRBJ2-7; D possibly corresponds to TRBD1 (7 bases). V was trimmed by 6 bases and J by 2 bases, leaving 14 bases between them. The CDR3 length is 13 residues. Germline V gene sequence: CDR1 SQVTM, CDR2 ANQGSEA. The CDR3 loop is CSVDQGGTYEQYF. The DNA of the CDR3 is TGCAGCGTCGACCAGGGGGGAACCTACGAGCAGTACTTC.

The chain has TRBV18 and TRBJ1-1, with 10 bases fitting TRBD1. After removal of 6 bases from V and 5 bases from J, the junction contained 12 bases not matched to a gene. The V gene's germline CDR1 is KGHSH and CDR2 LQKENI. The CDR3 consists of 16 residues. The CDR3 protein is CASSPRQGAPGTEAFF. The DNA for the CDR3 is TGTGCCAGCTCCCCGAGACAGGGGGCGCCGGGAACTGAAGCTTTCTTT.

V is TRBV5-1 and J is TRBJ1-1, with 8 bases that match TRBD1. The V and J ends lost 3 bases and 7 bases, in that order; junction bases with no gene match: 11. This CDR3 comprises 15 residues. Germline CDR1 is SGHRS and CDR2 is YFSETQ. The CDR3 bases are TGCGCCAGCAGCTCCCAGGGGGCTCTTAGTAGTGAAGCTTTCTTT. Translated: CASSSQGALSSEAFF.

In DNA form, the CDR3 reads TGTGCCTGGGGGGGGAGCTCCTACAATGAGCAGTTCTTC. Translation: CAWGGSSYNEQFF. The rearrangement joins TRBV30 to TRBJ2-1, with D maybe TRBD2 (6 bases). The germline V gene has CDR1 GTSNPN and CDR2 SVGIG (reference sequence). Trimming took off 5 bases at V and 0 bases at J, with 8 bases between the two ends. The CDR3 sequence is 13 residues long.

This clone was seen only a few times. The chain combines TRBV29-1 with TRBJ2-7; D is possibly TRBD2 (6 bases). CDR3 length: 13 amino acids. CDR1 is SQVTM and CDR2 is ANQGSEA in the germline V gene. V was cut by 2 bases and J by 3 bases, with 11 bases left in between. This CDR3 is CSVEIATSYEQYF. The CDR3 DNA sequence: TGCAGCGTTGAAATAGCGACTAGCTACGAGCAGTACTTC.

This clone was found a few times. This sequence joins TRBV30 and TRBJ1-1, with unresolved D. Trimming pared 1 base from V and 11 bases from J, leaving 11 bases between. Germline CDR1 is GTSNPN and CDR2 is SVGIG (reference sequence). The length of the CDR3 is 11 residues. CDR3 DNA sequence: TGTGCCTGGAGTGCCTCTCCGCGGGCTTTCTTT. Its protein is CAWSASPRAFF.

The CDR3 DNA is TGTGCCAGCAGCTTAGGAGGGCTCGGCGAGCAGTACTTC. The encoded protein is CASSLGGLGEQYF. This chain links TRBV11-2 with TRBJ2-7; TRBD2 is a possible D gene (5 bases). V was shortened by 1 base and J by 6 bases, with 10 bases between the two germline ends. Germline values: CDR1 SGHAT, CDR2 FQNNGV. This CDR3 is 13 amino acids long.

This clone turned up a few times. This chain uses TRBV29-1 with TRBJ1-2; TRBD1 matches 9 bases. The CDR3 runs 12 residues. Per the germline V gene, CDR1 is SQVTM and CDR2 is ANQGSEA. V trimming: 5 bases; J trimming: 5 bases; junction bases outside the gene matches: 3. The CDR3 sequence is CSVRDRVYGYTF. The CDR3, as DNA: TGCAGCGTTAGGGACAGGGTTTATGGCTACACCTTC. The variable domain in full, completed from reference TRBV29-1 and TRBJ1-2, reads SAVISQKPSRDICQRGTSLTIQCQVDSQVTMMFWYRQQPGQSLTLIATANQGSEATYESGFVIDKFPISRPNLTFSTLTVSNMSPEDSSIYLCSVRDRVYGYTFGSGTRLTVV.

Regarding this clone: Additional DNA sequences in this sample encode the identical CDR3. This sequence joins TRBV5-1 and TRBJ1-1, with no clear D. CDR3 length equals 14 residues. V was clipped by 0 bases and J by 0 bases, with 6 bases between them. Germline CDR1 SGHRS, CDR2 YFSETQ. The CDR3 bases are TGCGCCAGCAGCTTGGGCGGAATGAACACTGAAGCTTTCTTT. Translating gives CASSLGGMNTEAFF. Together with reference TRBV5-1 and TRBJ1-1, the CDR3 gives the full variable domain: KAGVTQTPRYLIKTRGQQVTLSCSPISGHRSVSWYQQTPGQGLQFLFEYFSETQRNKGNFPGRFSGRQFSNSRSEMNVSTLELGDSALYLCASSLGGMNTEAFFGQGTRLTVV.

The table lists this clone with a few counts. The chain carries TRBV5-1 and TRBJ2-7; 11 nucleotides align to TRBD1. In germline, CDR1 is SGHRS, CDR2 YFSETQ. Trimming at V came to 7 bases and at J to 4 bases, leaving 4 bases not matched to a gene. This CDR3 comprises 13 residues. Here the CDR3 DNA reads TGCGCCAGCGGCGGACAGGGGGCTTACGAGCAGTACTTC. This gives the protein CASGGQGAYEQYF.

This chain joins TRBV7-9 and TRBJ2-2; maybe TRBD2 (6 bases). The CDR3 loop spans 15 amino acids. CDR1 SEHNR and CDR2 FQNEAQ come from the germline V gene (reference sequence). Trimming shortened V by 11 bases and J by 3 bases, and 19 bases separated the two germline ends. CDR3 coding DNA: TGTGCCGGCCCCAAGAGCGGGTCTGACACCGGGGAGCTGTTTTTT. It specifies CAGPKSGSDTGELFF.

V and J are TRBV7-3 and TRBJ2-1, with 7 bases matching TRBD2. The CDR3 loop spans 14 amino acids. J gave up 7 bases and V 0 bases, and 3 bases lay outside the gene matches. Germline loops: CDR1 SGHTA, CDR2 FQGTGA. CDR3 sequence (DNA): TGTGCCAGCAGCTTAACGGGGGAGGGTAATGAGCAGTTCTTC. It yields the protein CASSLTGEGNEQFF.

This chain connects TRBV29-1 to TRBJ2-5; 7 positions agree with TRBD2. The germline gives CDR1 SQVTM, CDR2 ANQGSEA. This CDR3 has 14 residues. The CDR3 sequence: CSARLGGHQETQYF. In DNA, the CDR3 is TGCAGTGCGAGGCTGGGAGGGCACCAAGAGACCCAGTACTTC. The full variable domain, rest sourced from reference TRBV29-1 and TRBJ2-5, is SAVISQKPSRDICQRGTSLTIQCQVDSQVTMMFWYRQQPGQSLTLIATANQGSEATYESGFVIDKFPISRPNLTFSTLTVSNMSPEDSSIYLCSARLGGHQETQYFGPGTRLLVL.

The rearrangement joins TRBV6-5 to TRBJ2-5; D is perhaps TRBD2 (5 bases). V was trimmed by 10 bases and J by 0 bases, leaving 12 bases between them. CDR1 is MNHEY and CDR2 is SVGAGI in the germline V gene. The CDR3 is 13 amino acids. The CDR3 here is CATSPGYQETQYF. The CDR3 DNA reads as TGTGCCACCTCCCCGGGGTACCAAGAGACCCAGTACTTC.

This clone turned up a few times. This chain connects TRBV27 to TRBJ1-2; D uncertain. This CDR3 has 13 residues. V gave up 4 bases and J gave up 0 bases, with 6 bases separating them. Per the germline V gene, CDR1 is MNHEY and CDR2 is SMNVEV (reference sequence). CDR3 bases: TGTGCCAGCAGTTCGGGGACTAACTATGGCTACACCTTC. This codes for CASSSGTNYGYTF.

This clone was seen more than once but under ten times. This rearrangement joins TRBV7-3 to TRBJ2-1; the match to TRBD2 covers 10 bases. Germline CDR1 and CDR2: SGHTA and FQGTGA. J gave up 3 bases and V 2 bases, and 1 base lay outside the gene matches. CDR3 length equals 15 residues. The CDR3 DNA reads TGTGCCAGCAGCTTACAGCGGGGGGGCTACAATGAGCAGTTCTTC. It encodes CASSLQRGGYNEQFF.

J is TRBJ2-6 and V is TRBV19, with 10 bases identical to TRBD1. This CDR3 spans 15 amino acids. The V segment lost 6 bases and the J segment 2 bases; nucleotides outside the gene matches: 1. Germline CDR1 is LNHDA and CDR2 is SQIVND (reference sequence). The DNA of the CDR3 is TGTGCCAGTAGGACAGGGGGCACTGGGGCCAACGTCCTGACTTTC. This translates into CASRTGGTGANVLTF.

This chain joins TRBV9 and TRBJ2-5; TRBD2 agrees at 9 bases. CDR3 length: 15 residues. The V and J ends lost 0 bases and 5 bases, in that order; junction bases with no gene match: 5. Per the germline V gene, CDR1 is SGDLS and CDR2 is YYNGEE. The CDR3 region has the DNA TGTGCCAGCAGCGTAGGACTTAGCGGGGGCGAGACCCAGTACTTC. Protein product: CASSVGLSGGETQYF.

The table lists this clone with a few counts. V and J are TRBV30 and TRBJ1-1, with 9 positions matching TRBD1. The V gene's germline CDR1 is GTSNPN and CDR2 SVGIG (reference sequence). Germline trimming cut 0 bases from V and 9 bases from J; bases unmatched to any gene: 11. The CDR3 contains 15 residues. CDR3 sequence reads: CAWSVQGTGTKKAFF. The CDR3 DNA reads as TGTGCCTGGAGTGTACAGGGGACAGGGACGAAGAAAGCTTTCTTT.

The rearrangement joins TRBV27 to TRBJ2-1, with 11 bases lining up with TRBD2. The J segment lost 0 bases and the V segment lost 6 bases, leaving 4 bases of the junction unmatched. Germline CDR1 and CDR2: MNHEY and SMNVEV (reference sequence). The CDR3 is made up of 16 amino acids. The CDR3 DNA is TGTGCCAGCAGCTTAGCGGGAGGGCCCTCCTACAATGAGCAGTTCTTC. It is translated as CASSLAGGPSYNEQFF.

The rearrangement joins TRBV4-1 to TRBJ2-7; D gene unclear. Trimming stripped 0 bases from V and 4 bases from J, with 4 bases between. Germline values: CDR1 MGHRA, CDR2 YSYEKL. The CDR3 spans 12 residues. CDR3 loop: CASSQEEYEQYF. The DNA for the CDR3 is TGCGCCAGCAGCCAAGAAGAGTACGAGCAGTACTTC.

V usage is TRBV29-1 and J usage is TRBJ1-1; 8 bases match TRBD1. Germline V gives CDR1 SQVTM, CDR2 ANQGSEA. The CDR3 length is 14 residues. The V segment lost 6 bases and the J segment 5 bases; nucleotides outside the gene matches: 11. In DNA form, the CDR3 reads TGCAGCGTCACCAGGACAGGGAGTGGTACTGAAGCTTTCTTT. Its translation is CSVTRTGSGTEAFF.

This clone was counted between two and nine times. The chain combines TRBV4-1 with TRBJ1-5, with D maybe TRBD1 (5 bases). CDR3 size: 15 residues. CDR1 and CDR2 (germline): MGHRA, YSYEKL. The germline V and J ends were trimmed by 0 bases and 7 bases, with 13 bases remaining between them. This chain's CDR3 is CASSQEAQGGQPQHF. For the CDR3, the DNA is TGCGCCAGCAGCCAAGAAGCGCAGGGTGGACAGCCCCAGCATTTT.

This clone was detected only a few times. This chain connects TRBV21-1 to TRBJ2-1; the tabulated D call, TRBD2, remains unverified against the DNA. TRBV21-1 represents a pseudogene. The CDR3 is 14 amino acids. The CDR3 here is CASPAGLEVNEQFF. The CDR3, as DNA: TGTGCCAGCCCCGCGGGACTAGAAGTTAACGAGCAGTTCTTC.

The sample holds a few counts of this clone. This chain links TRBV6-1 with TRBJ1-2; D not resolved. V gave up 9 bases and J gave up 14 bases, with 16 bases separating them. Germline V gene sequence: CDR1 MNHNS, CDR2 SASEGT. The CDR3 spans 10 residues. The CDR3: CARWPRTATF. The CDR3 coding sequence is TGTGCCAGGTGGCCCCGTACAGCTACCTTC.

This clone was seen a handful of times. V is TRBV5-1 and J is TRBJ2-5; 12 nucleotides match TRBD2. The CDR3 covers 15 residues. The V and J ends lost 7 bases and 4 bases, in that order; junction bases with no gene match: 8. CDR1 SGHRS and CDR2 YFSETQ come from the germline V gene. The CDR3 here is CASGLLAGGGETQYF. CDR3 coding DNA: TGCGCCAGCGGACTACTAGCGGGAGGAGGAGAGACCCAGTACTTC.

V is TRBV18 and J is TRBJ2-7; D is perhaps TRBD1 (5 bases). Germline V gives CDR1 KGHSH, CDR2 LQKENI. V was clipped by 5 bases and J by 2 bases, with 16 bases between them. The CDR3 extends over 15 amino acids. The CDR3 is CASSSTGIGAYEQYF. The CDR3, as DNA: TGTGCCAGCTCATCAACAGGCATTGGAGCCTACGAGCAGTACTTC.

The rearrangement uses TRBV6-5 and TRBJ2-7; TRBD1 matches 9 bases. In germline, CDR1 is MNHEY, CDR2 SVGAGI. Trimming cost V 6 bases and J 3 bases; bases outside gene matches: 6. The CDR3 consists of 14 residues. In nucleotides, the CDR3 is TGTGCCAGCAGCCTTTCGACAGGGGGCTACGAGCAGTACTTC. Its protein product is CASSLSTGGYEQYF.

V and J are TRBV9 and TRBJ2-1; 8 nucleotides match TRBD1. Germline lookup yields CDR1 SGDLS and CDR2 YYNGEE. Germline trimming cut 0 bases from V and 2 bases from J; bases unmatched to any gene: 4. The CDR3 covers 16 residues. The DNA for the CDR3 is TGTGCCAGCAGCGTAGCAGGACAGGGTACCTACAATGAGCAGTTCTTC. Translated: CASSVAGQGTYNEQFF.